This T cell receptor beta chain was recorded in a study of T cell responses to AZD1222 COVID-19 vaccine. Whole-study context: The study pooled second doses at about 4 or about 12 weeks. Study-level findings and limits: Donors in the cohort were predominantly white British and more often female, and clonal diversity was possibly underestimated. Spike-spanning, vaccine-associated CD4 TCRs were dominant at 160-218 and 743-854. The reported proportion of spike-specific TCRs targeting unmutated variant regions was nearly half.

A word on this clone: The target antigen is unknown.

Some clones are missing from TCRdb's copy, which holds only in-frame ones; the method was immunoSEQ multiplex PCR. The data show roughly 170,000 clones, roughly nine tenths seen once. Germline CDR1 MDHEN, CDR2 SYDVKM. The CDR3 has 12 residues. Trimming shortened V by 3 bases and J by 5 bases, and 7 bases separated the two germline ends. Material: peripheral blood, obtained on day 0 of AZD1222 vaccination. The chain combines TRBV28 with TRBJ1-2; D gene ambiguous. The receptor's source is an adult in good health. CDR3 DNA: TGTGCCAGCAGTTTTAAGGGATATGGCTACACCTTC. Translated: CASSFKGYGYTF.